The 29 T cell receptor beta chains reported below all come from one sample, sequenced in a study of shared clonotypes between healthy human individuals. Using immunoSEQ multiplex PCR, the repertoire was profiled, and TCRdb retains in-frame clones only, with some absent. The sample shows more than 1,200,000 clones, 97% to 99% of them seen only once. Source material: naive CD4+ T cells sorted from blood. Subset defined: CD45RA+ positively selected. All receptors come from a young man in good health.

This clone occurred once. The chain carries TRBV30 and TRBJ1-5; D is possibly TRBD1 (6 bases). This CDR3 has 14 amino acids. Trimming left V 0 bases short and J 6 bases short, with 12 bases between. The V gene's germline CDR1 is GTSNPN and CDR2 SVGIG (reference sequence). For the CDR3, the DNA is TGTGCCTGGAGTGTTTACAGGGAGGGTCAGCCCCAGCATTTT. Residues: CAWSVYREGQPQHF.

Of note for this clone: Other DNA variants within this sample encode the same CDR3. The chain joins TRBV5-1 to TRBJ2-7; D tentatively fits TRBD1 or TRBD2 (5 bases each). The CDR3 runs 14 residues. From germline, CDR1 is SGHRS and CDR2 YFSETQ. The V end lost 0 bases, the J end lost 2 bases, and 9 bases lay between the germline ends. CDR3 nucleotides: TGCGCCAGCAGCTTGGCTGGGGGAGCCTACGAGCAGTACTTC. This translates into CASSLAGGAYEQYF.

This chain connects TRBV10-2 to TRBJ2-7; D gene ambiguous. Germline assignment: CDR1 WSHSY and CDR2 SAAADI. CDR3 length equals 14 residues. Trimming took 7 bases from V and 2 from J, leaving 15 bases between them. This CDR3 is CASNFRAQAYEQYF. CDR3 nucleotides: TGCGCCAGCAATTTCCGGGCCCAAGCCTACGAGCAGTACTTC.

V is TRBV2 and J is TRBJ2-1; a weak D match, TRBD2 (5 bases). Germline-derived CDR1 and CDR2 are SNHLY and FYNNEI. V lost 8 bases and J 0 bases, leaving 17 bases between the germline ends. CDR3 length: 16 residues. The CDR3 DNA sequence: TGTGCCAGCGCCGAGGGCCGTTCTAGCTCCTACAATGAGCAGTTCTTC. Its protein product is CASAEGRSSSYNEQFF. The full variable domain, with the rest looked up from reference TRBV2 and TRBJ2-1, is EPEVTQTPSHQVTQMGQEVILRCVPISNHLYFYWYRQILGQKVEFLVSFYNNEISEKSEIFDDQFSVERPDGSNFTLKIRSTKLEDSAMYFCASAEGRSSSYNEQFFGPGTRLTVL.

This chain connects TRBV7-9 to TRBJ2-7; 8 nucleotides match TRBD1. V lost 5 bases to trimming and J lost 3 bases; unmatched junction nucleotides: 6. This CDR3 contains 14 residues. The germline gives CDR1 SEHNR, CDR2 FQNEAQ (reference sequence). The CDR3 bases are TGTGCCAGCAGCAAGACAGGGGTGGACTACGAGCAGTACTTC. Translation: CASSKTGVDYEQYF.

The V gene is TRBV19, the J gene TRBJ2-7, with D perhaps given as TRBD1 or TRBD2 (6 bases each). V lost 9 bases and J 0 bases, leaving 15 bases between the germline ends. Germline V gene data show CDR1 as LNHDA and CDR2 as SQIVND (reference sequence). The CDR3 runs 14 residues. CDR3 amino acids: CASSGGGSSYEQYF. Here the CDR3 DNA reads TGTGCCAGCTCCGGAGGGGGTAGCTCCTACGAGCAGTACTTC.

The chain carries TRBV5-1 and TRBJ2-7; 7 nucleotides agree with TRBD1. Germline CDR1 and CDR2: SGHRS and YFSETQ. Losses at the gene ends were 0 bases for V and 3 bases for J; bases not matched to a gene: 3. The CDR3 loop spans 14 amino acids. The CDR3 region is CASSLDTGVYEQYF. The CDR3 DNA sequence: TGCGCCAGCAGCTTGGATACAGGGGTCTACGAGCAGTACTTC.

As to this clone: Distinct nucleotide sequences in the sample also encode this CDR3. CDR3: CASSLVGQNYEQYF. CDR3 sequence (DNA): TGCGCCAGCAGCTTGGTTGGACAGAACTACGAGCAGTACTTC. The J gene is TRBJ2-7, the V gene TRBV5-1, with a weak D call TRBD1 (6 bases). This CDR3 has 14 amino acids. The V end was cut by 0 bases, the J end by 3 bases, with 10 bases between. Germline assignment: CDR1 SGHRS and CDR2 YFSETQ.

This rearrangement joins TRBV20-1 to TRBJ2-7, with D maybe TRBD1 (5 bases). The V and J ends lost 7 bases and 6 bases respectively, with 13 bases between them. CDR1 and CDR2 (germline): DFQATT, SNEGSKA (reference sequence). This CDR3 comprises 11 residues. This CDR3 reads CSGQGIREQYF. Here the CDR3 DNA reads TGCAGTGGGCAGGGAATACGCGAGCAGTACTTC.

J is TRBJ2-7 and V is TRBV5-4, with 10 bases fitting TRBD1. The V and J ends lost 4 bases and 4 bases, in that order; junction bases with no gene match: 8. This CDR3 comprises 15 residues. Germline lookup yields CDR1 SGHNT and CDR2 YYREEE (reference sequence). The CDR3 region is CASSHPGQGVYEQYF. The CDR3 DNA is TGTGCCAGCAGCCACCCCGGACAGGGGGTTTACGAGCAGTACTTC.

The genes are TRBV25-1 and TRBJ2-2; tentatively, D is TRBD2 (5 bases). Looked up from germline, CDR1 is MGHDK and CDR2 is SYGVNS. The CDR3 is 13 residues long. Between the trimmed V and J ends, which lost 8 bases and 6 bases, there was a span of 13 bases. The DNA of the CDR3 is TGTGCCAGCCGCCTAACTAGTCCCGGGGAGCTGTTTTTT. This encodes CASRLTSPGELFF. Full variable domain (outside the CDR3, taken from reference TRBV25-1 and TRBJ2-2): EADIYQTPRYLVIGTGKKITLECSQTMGHDKMYWYQQDPGMELHLIHYSYGVNSTEKGDLSSESTVSRIRTEHFPLTLESARPSHTSQYLCASRLTSPGELFFGEGSRLTVL.

Only one count was recorded for this clone. The CDR3 DNA sequence: TGTGCCAGCAGCGTGACAGGGCGGGAGACCCAGTACTTC. Translation gives CASSVTGRETQYF. The chain joins TRBV11-2 to TRBJ2-5; 7 bases align to TRBD1. Trimming cost V 5 bases and J 5 bases; bases outside gene matches: 5. The CDR3 extends over 13 amino acids. The germline CDR1 and CDR2 sequences are SGHAT and FQNNGV.

The chain has TRBV7-9 and TRBJ2-7; 10 positions agree with TRBD1. Germline V gives CDR1 SEHNR, CDR2 FQNEAQ (reference sequence). The CDR3 is made up of 15 amino acids. With 1 base clipped from V and 6 bases from J, the junction kept 6 bases outside the gene matches. The CDR3 loop is CASSLGPGQGPEQYF. The CDR3 DNA reads as TGTGCCAGCAGCTTAGGACCGGGACAGGGGCCCGAGCAGTACTTC.

The rearrangement uses TRBV5-5 and TRBJ2-3; 8 nucleotides match TRBD2. The CDR3 runs 14 residues. From germline, CDR1 is SGHKS and CDR2 YYEKEE (reference sequence). Losses at the gene ends were 7 bases for V and 2 bases for J; bases not matched to a gene: 6. CDR3 nucleotide sequence: TGTGCCAGCGGTCCGGGACTAGACACAGATACGCAGTATTTT. It yields the protein CASGPGLDTDTQYF.

The V gene is TRBV14, the J gene TRBJ2-7, with 10 bases that match TRBD1. J was trimmed by 12 bases and V by 4 bases; bases with no gene match: 9. The CDR3 loop spans 13 amino acids. Per germline, CDR1 SGHDN and CDR2 FVKESK. The CDR3 DNA follows: TGTGCCAGCAGCCCTGCTGGGACAGGGGAACCGTACTTC. Translation: CASSPAGTGEPYF.

On this clone: Other DNA sequences from this sample encode an identical CDR3 as well. The rearrangement uses TRBV11-3 and TRBJ2-1, with D perhaps TRBD2 (6 bases). The germline V and J ends were trimmed by 1 base and 2 bases, with 6 bases remaining between them. CDR3 size: 14 residues. Looked up from germline, CDR1 is SGHNT and CDR2 is YENEEA. The CDR3 reads CASSLAGAYNEQFF. The CDR3 DNA is TGTGCCAGCAGCTTAGCGGGAGCCTACAATGAGCAGTTCTTC.

This rearrangement joins TRBV13 to TRBJ1-1; no firm D call. The V gene lost 3 bases and the J gene lost 6 bases, with 11 bases spanning the gap. There are 13 residues in the CDR3. Germline CDR1 is PRHDT and CDR2 is FYEKMQ (reference sequence). The CDR3 sequence is CASSFSGLSEAFF. CDR3 in DNA: TGTGCCAGCAGCTTCTCGGGCCTTTCTGAAGCTTTCTTT.

This chain connects TRBV6-1 to TRBJ1-5; TRBD1 aligns across 11 bases. The CDR3 totals 15 residues. CDR1 and CDR2 from the germline V gene are MNHNS and SASEGT. With V trimmed by 6 bases and J by 3 bases, 4 bases remained unmatched. The CDR3 here is CASRDRGLDNQPQHF. In DNA form, the CDR3 reads TGTGCCAGCAGGGACAGGGGGCTGGACAATCAGCCCCAGCATTTT.

The chain has TRBV7-9 and TRBJ2-3; D gene ambiguous. Germline lookup yields CDR1 SEHNR and CDR2 FQNEAQ (reference sequence). CDR3 length: 12 residues. V was cut by 6 bases and J by 1 base, with 5 bases left in between. CDR3 nucleotides: TGTGCCAGCAGATGGGGCACAGATACGCAGTATTTT. This translates into CASRWGTDTQYF.

CDR3 loop: CASSEPGLAAAYEQYF. In DNA, the CDR3 is TGTGCCAGCAGTGAACCGGGACTAGCGGCCGCCTACGAGCAGTACTTC. The rearrangement uses TRBV6-1 and TRBJ2-7; 11 bases are a match to TRBD2. This CDR3 has 16 residues. CDR1 is MNHNS, CDR2 SASEGT, per germline. V shed 2 bases and J 2 bases; nucleotides not matched to a gene: 5.

The rearrangement joins TRBV5-5 to TRBJ2-1, with D perhaps matching TRBD1 (7 bases). V was clipped by 10 bases and J by 6 bases, with 23 bases between them. Germline V gene sequence: CDR1 SGHKS, CDR2 YYEKEE (reference sequence). The CDR3 contains 15 residues. The CDR3 region has the DNA TGTGCCTGGGACTCGCCAGGGGGTTTGGGCAATGAGCAGTTCTTC. Translating gives CAWDSPGGLGNEQFF.

V usage is TRBV29-1 and J usage is TRBJ2-7, with D possibly being TRBD1 (5 bases). Germline V gene lookup returns CDR1 SQVTM and CDR2 ANQGSEA. This CDR3 has 13 residues. Trimming pared 4 bases from V and 4 bases from J, leaving 14 bases between. CDR3 residues: CSVGSGQSYEQYF. In DNA form, the CDR3 reads TGCAGCGTTGGGTCCGGACAAAGTTACGAGCAGTACTTC.

The gene calls are TRBV5-1 and TRBJ1-3; D is uncertain. The CDR3 contains 13 residues. Trimming cost V 0 bases and J 10 bases, with 11 bases left between them. Germline V gene sequence: CDR1 SGHRS, CDR2 YFSETQ. CDR3 nucleotide sequence: TGCGCCAGCAGCTTGGTTCTCAGCTCTACCATATATTTT. Encoded protein: CASSLVLSSTIYF.

The chain joins TRBV5-4 to TRBJ2-7; 9 nucleotides align to TRBD2. The V gene's germline CDR1 is SGHNT and CDR2 YYREEE (reference sequence). V gave up 4 bases and J gave up 3 bases; unmatched junction bases: 11. CDR3 length: 16 amino acids. The CDR3 sequence is CASSPGTREGRYEQYF. Written as DNA, the CDR3 is TGTGCCAGCAGCCCAGGGACGCGGGAGGGCCGCTACGAGCAGTACTTC.

The chain carries TRBV9 and TRBJ2-5; D is unclear. In germline, CDR1 is SGDLS, CDR2 YYNGEE. The CDR3 has 15 residues. Trimming pared 4 bases from V and 5 bases from J, leaving 18 bases between. CDR3 coding DNA: TGTGCCAGCAGCATACGCTCGGGTGGGGTCGAGACCCAGTACTTC. Residues: CASSIRSGGVETQYF.

The V call is TRBV7-2, the J call TRBJ2-7, with D hard to call. CDR3 length equals 15 residues. The germline CDR1 and CDR2 sequences are SGHTA and FQGNSA. Trimming took 1 base from V and 3 from J, leaving 13 bases between them. The CDR3 here is CASSLDRGVGYEQYF. As DNA, the CDR3 is TGTGCCAGCAGCTTAGACCGAGGTGTGGGCTACGAGCAGTACTTC.

CDR3 nucleotides: TGCGCCAGCAGCCAAGATGCCCGGGAACAAACCTACGAGCAGTACTTC. This gives the protein CASSQDAREQTYEQYF. The gene calls are TRBV4-3 and TRBJ2-7; weak D call: TRBD2 (5 bases). The CDR3 is 16 residues long. Trimming shortened V by 0 bases and J by 2 bases, and 14 bases separated the two germline ends. Germline assignment: CDR1 LGHNA and CDR2 YSLEER.

The rearrangement uses TRBV6-5 and TRBJ2-7; 10 positions match TRBD1. Germline CDR1 MNHEY, CDR2 SVGAGI. The CDR3 is made up of 13 amino acids. V dropped 8 bases and J dropped 1; count of bases not matched to a gene: 2. CDR3 sequence: CASGQGESYEQYF. CDR3 nucleotide sequence: TGTGCCAGCGGACAGGGGGAATCCTACGAGCAGTACTTC.

The genes are TRBV7-2 and TRBJ2-1; the D gene is possibly TRBD1 (6 bases). This CDR3 spans 13 amino acids. Trimming pared 4 bases from V and 6 bases from J, leaving 10 bases between. Germline V CDR1 and CDR2: SGHTA, FQGNSA. In DNA form, the CDR3 reads TGTGCCAGCAGCTCACAGGGTCCCAATGAGCAGTTCTTC. This gives the protein CASSSQGPNEQFF.